This TCR beta chain was profiled in a study of blood T cell repertoires in COVID-19. Turning to the study itself: Acute and convalescent COVID-19 samples came from the United States, Italy and Spain. The analysed material was cDNA or gDNA that came from T cells, B-cell-depleted T cells, or PBMCs.

The CDR3 is 12 amino acids. V was shortened by 0 bases and J by 11 bases, with 8 bases between the two germline ends. TCRdb's table, derived via immunoSEQ multiplex PCR, lists solely in-frame clones and lacks some. The profile shows approximately 210,000 clones, about 80% of them singletons. The receptor was isolated from a man in his forties who had recovered from COVID-19. J is TRBJ1-3 and V is TRBV12-3 or TRBV12-4; D ambiguous. The sequenced sample consisted of PBMCs or T cells enriched from blood (not recorded which). The CDR3 DNA reads as TGTGCCAGCAGTTTAGCGGAGGTAGCCATATATTTT. It yields the protein CASSLAEVAIYF.